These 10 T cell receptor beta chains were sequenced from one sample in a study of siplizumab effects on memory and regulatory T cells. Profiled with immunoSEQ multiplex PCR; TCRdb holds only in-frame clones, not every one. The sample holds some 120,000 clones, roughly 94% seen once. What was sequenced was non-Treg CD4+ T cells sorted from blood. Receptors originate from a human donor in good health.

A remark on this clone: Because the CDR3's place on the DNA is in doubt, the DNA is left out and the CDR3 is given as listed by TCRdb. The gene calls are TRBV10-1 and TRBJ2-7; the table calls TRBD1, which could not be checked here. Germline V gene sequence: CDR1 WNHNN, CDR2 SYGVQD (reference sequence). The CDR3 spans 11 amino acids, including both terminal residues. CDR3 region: CASILGHEQYF.

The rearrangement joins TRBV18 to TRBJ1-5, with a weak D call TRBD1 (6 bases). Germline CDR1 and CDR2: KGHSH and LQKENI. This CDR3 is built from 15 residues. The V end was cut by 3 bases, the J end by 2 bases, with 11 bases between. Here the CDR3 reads CASSPDSIGNQPQHF. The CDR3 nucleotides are TGTGCCAGCTCACCGGACAGTATTGGCAATCAGCCCCAGCATTTT.

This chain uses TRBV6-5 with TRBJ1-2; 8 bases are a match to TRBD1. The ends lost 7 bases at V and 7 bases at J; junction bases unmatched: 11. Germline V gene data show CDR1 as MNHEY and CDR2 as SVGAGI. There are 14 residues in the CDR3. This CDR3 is CASKGADRGVGYTF. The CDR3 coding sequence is TGTGCCAGCAAAGGAGCTGACAGGGGAGTTGGCTACACCTTC.

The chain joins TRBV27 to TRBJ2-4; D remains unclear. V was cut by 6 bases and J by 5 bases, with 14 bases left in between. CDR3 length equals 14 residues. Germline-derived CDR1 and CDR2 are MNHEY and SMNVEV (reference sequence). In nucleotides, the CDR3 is TGTGCCAGCAGACCTACTAACCGGGAAAACATTCAGTACTTC. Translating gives CASRPTNRENIQYF.

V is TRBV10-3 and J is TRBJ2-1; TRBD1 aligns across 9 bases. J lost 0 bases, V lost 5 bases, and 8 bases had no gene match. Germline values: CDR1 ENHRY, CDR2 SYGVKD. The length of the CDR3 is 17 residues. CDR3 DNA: TGTGCCATCAGTAGGACAGGGGTTGCCCTCTCCTACAATGAGCAGTTCTTC. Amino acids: CAISRTGVALSYNEQFF.

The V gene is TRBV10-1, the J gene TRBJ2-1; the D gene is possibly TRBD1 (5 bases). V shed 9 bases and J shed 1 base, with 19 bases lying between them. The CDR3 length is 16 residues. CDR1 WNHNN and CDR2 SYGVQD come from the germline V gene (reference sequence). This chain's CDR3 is CARCQGWLVSYNEQFF. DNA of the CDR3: TGCGCCAGGTGTCAGGGATGGTTGGTTTCCTACAATGAGCAGTTCTTC.

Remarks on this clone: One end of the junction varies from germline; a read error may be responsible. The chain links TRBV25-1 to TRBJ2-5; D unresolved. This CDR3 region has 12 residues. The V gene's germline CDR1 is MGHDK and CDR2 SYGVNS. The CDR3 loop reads CTSKGSQETQYF. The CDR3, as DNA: TGTACCAGCAAGGGCAGCCAAGAGACCCAGTACTTC.

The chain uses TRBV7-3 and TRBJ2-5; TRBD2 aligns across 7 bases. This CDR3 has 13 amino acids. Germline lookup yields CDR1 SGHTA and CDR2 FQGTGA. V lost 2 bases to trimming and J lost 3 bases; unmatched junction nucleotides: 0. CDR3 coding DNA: TGTGCCAGCAGCTTACTAGCGGAAGAGACCCAGTACTTC. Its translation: CASSLLAEETQYF.

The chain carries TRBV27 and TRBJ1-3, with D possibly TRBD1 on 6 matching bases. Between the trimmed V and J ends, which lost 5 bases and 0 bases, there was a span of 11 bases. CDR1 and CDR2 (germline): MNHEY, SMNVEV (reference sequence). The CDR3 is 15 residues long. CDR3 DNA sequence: TGTGCCAGCAGTGCCGGACAGTACTCTGGAAACACCATATATTTT. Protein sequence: CASSAGQYSGNTIYF.

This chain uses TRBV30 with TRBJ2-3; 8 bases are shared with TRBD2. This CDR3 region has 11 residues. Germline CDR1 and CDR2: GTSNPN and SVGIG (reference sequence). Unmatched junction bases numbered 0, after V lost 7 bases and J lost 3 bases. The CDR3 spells CASGGTDTQYF. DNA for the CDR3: TGTGCCTCGGGGGGGACAGATACGCAGTATTTT.